This TCR beta chain was observed in a study of blood T cell repertoires in COVID-19. Looking at the study overall: Some COVID-19 samples were acute and others convalescent; all came from the United States, Italy and Spain.

The count of this clone is one. The V gene's germline CDR1 is LNHDA and CDR2 SQIVND (reference sequence). The CDR3 length is 15 residues. V lost 6 bases and J lost 3, with 14 bases in between. The protocol was immunoSEQ multiplex PCR, while the TCRdb copy is restricted to in-frame clones and leaves out a portion. The sample carries some 38,000 clones, roughly three quarters recorded once. The receptor was derived from a man aged 70-80 years with acute or convalescent COVID-19. Input material: peripheral blood. The chain uses TRBV19 and TRBJ1-4, with D perhaps matching TRBD1 (5 bases). Here the CDR3 reads CASRPGGAPNEKLFF. DNA of the CDR3: TGTGCCAGTAGGCCCGGGGGTGCCCCTAATGAAAAACTGTTTTTT.